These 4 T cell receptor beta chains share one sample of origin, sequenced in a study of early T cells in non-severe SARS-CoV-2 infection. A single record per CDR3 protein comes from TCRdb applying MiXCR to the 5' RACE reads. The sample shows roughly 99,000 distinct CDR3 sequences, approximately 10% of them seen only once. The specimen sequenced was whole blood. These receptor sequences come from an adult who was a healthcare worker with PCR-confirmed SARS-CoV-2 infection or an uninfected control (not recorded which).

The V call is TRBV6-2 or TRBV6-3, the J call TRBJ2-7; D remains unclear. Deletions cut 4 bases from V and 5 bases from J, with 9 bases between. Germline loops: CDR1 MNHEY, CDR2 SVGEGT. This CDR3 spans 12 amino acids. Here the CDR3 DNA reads TGTGCCAGCAGTTTTCGGTTCCACGAGCAGTACTTC. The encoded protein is CASSFRFHEQYF.

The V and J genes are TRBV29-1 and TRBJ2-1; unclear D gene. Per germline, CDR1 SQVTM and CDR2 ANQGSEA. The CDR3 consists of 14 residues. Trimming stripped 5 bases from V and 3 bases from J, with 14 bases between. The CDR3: CSVSPESYYNEQFF. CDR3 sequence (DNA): TGCAGCGTTTCTCCGGAATCATACTACAATGAGCAGTTCTTC.

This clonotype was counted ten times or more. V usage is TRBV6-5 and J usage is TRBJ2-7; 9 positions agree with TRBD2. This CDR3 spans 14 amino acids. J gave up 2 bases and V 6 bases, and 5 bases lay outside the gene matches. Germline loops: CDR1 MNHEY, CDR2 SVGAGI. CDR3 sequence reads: CASRLTSGAYEQYF. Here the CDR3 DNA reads TGTGCCAGCAGATTGACTAGCGGAGCCTACGAGCAGTACTTC.

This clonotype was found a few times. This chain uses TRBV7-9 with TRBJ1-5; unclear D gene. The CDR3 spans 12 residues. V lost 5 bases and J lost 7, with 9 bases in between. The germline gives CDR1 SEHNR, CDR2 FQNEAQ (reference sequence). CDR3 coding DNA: TGTGCCAGCAGCCAAATTGGGCAGCCCCAGCATTTT. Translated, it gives CASSQIGQPQHF.